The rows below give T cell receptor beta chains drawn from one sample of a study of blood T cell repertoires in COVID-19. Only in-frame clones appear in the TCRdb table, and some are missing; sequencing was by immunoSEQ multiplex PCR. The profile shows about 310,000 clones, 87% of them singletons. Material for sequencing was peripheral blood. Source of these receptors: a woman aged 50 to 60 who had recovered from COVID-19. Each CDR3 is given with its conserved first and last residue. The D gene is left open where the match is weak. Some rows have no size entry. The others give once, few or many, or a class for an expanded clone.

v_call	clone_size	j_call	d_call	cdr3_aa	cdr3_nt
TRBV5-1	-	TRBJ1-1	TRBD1	CASRTGDTGVNTEAFF	TGCGCCAGCAGAACAGGGGATACGGGGGTCAACACTGAAGCTTTCTTT
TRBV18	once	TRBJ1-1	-	CASSLQGQGEAFF	TGTGCCAGCTCACTACAGGGTCAGGGTGAAGCTTTCTTT
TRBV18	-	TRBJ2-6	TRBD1	CASSPTGARGANVLTF	TGTGCCAGCTCTCCTACAGGGGCCCGCGGGGCCAACGTCCTGACTTTC
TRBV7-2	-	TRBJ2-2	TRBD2	CASSLAPAGGLGELFF	TGTGCCAGCAGCTTAGCGCCAGCGGGGGGTCTCGGGGAGCTGTTTTTT
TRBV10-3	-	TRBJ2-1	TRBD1	CAIGGTGSYNEQFF	TGTGCCATCGGCGGGACAGGTTCCTACAATGAGCAGTTCTTC
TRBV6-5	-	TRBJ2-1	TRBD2	CASSYHSGSGSNEQFF	TGTGCCAGCAGTTACCATAGCGGGAGTGGGAGCAATGAGCAGTTCTTC
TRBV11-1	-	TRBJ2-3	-	CASSFFQGSTDTQYF	TGTGCCAGCAGCTTTTTCCAGGGAAGCACAGATACGCAGTATTTT
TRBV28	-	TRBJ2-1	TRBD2	CASSLPGLAGGNEQFF	TGTGCCAGCAGTTTACCCGGACTAGCGGGAGGCAATGAGCAGTTCTTC
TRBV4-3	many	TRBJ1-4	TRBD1	CASSSRQGGNEKLFF	TGCGCCAGCAGCTCCCGACAGGGAGGAAATGAAAAACTGTTTTTT
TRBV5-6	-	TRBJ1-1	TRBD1	CASSSFGWDRGNSTEAFF	TGTGCCAGCAGTTCTTTTGGTTGGGACAGGGGTAATTCTACTGAAGCTTTCTTT
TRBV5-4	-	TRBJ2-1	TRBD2	CASNLGVAGGHEQFF	TGTGCCAGTAATCTTGGGGTAGCGGGGGGTCATGAGCAGTTCTTC
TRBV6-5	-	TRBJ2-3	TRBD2	CASSYSGLPTDTQYF	TGTGCCAGCAGTTACTCGGGACTACCTACAGATACGCAGTATTTT
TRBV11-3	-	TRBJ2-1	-	CASSFGLFSYNEQFF	TGTGCCAGCAGCTTTGGTCTATTCTCCTACAATGAGCAGTTCTTC
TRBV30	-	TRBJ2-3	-	CAWSVLGRTSDTQYF	TGTGCCTGGAGTGTGTTGGGTCGGACTTCGGATACGCAGTATTTT
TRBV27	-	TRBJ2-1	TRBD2	CASRILAVTSYNEQFF	TGTGCCAGCAGAATCCTAGCGGTGACCTCCTACAATGAGCAGTTCTTC
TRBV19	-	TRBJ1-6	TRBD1	CASRAPDRGNSPLHF	TGTGCCAGTAGAGCCCCCGACAGGGGAAATTCACCCCTCCACTTT
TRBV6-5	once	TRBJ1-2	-	CASSLAGNGYTF	TGTGCCAGCAGCCTGGCGGGGAATGGCTACACCTTC
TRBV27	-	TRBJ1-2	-	CASSIGGLGGYGYTF	TGTGCCAGCAGCATCGGGGGGCTGGGGGGCTATGGCTACACCTTC
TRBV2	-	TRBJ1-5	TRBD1	CASSETGTDNQPQHF	TGTGCCAGCAGTGAGACCGGGACAGATAATCAGCCCCAGCATTTT
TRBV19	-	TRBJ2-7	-	CASSIRSNYEQYF	TGTGCCAGTAGTATTAGGAGCAACTACGAGCAGTACTTC
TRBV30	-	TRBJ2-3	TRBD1	CAWSVRQGTDTQYF	TGTGCCTGGAGTGTGAGACAGGGGACAGATACGCAGTATTTT
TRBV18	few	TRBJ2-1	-	CASSPQTSFSGEQFF	TGTGCCAGCTCACCACAGACTAGTTTTAGTGGTGAGCAGTTCTTC
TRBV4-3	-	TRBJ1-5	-	CASSDTIKAGEVNQPQHF	TGCGCCAGCAGCGACACTATTAAGGCGGGGGAGGTCAACCAGCCCCAGCATTTT
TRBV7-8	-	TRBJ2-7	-	CASSFPGLVTGSSYEQYF	TGTGCCAGCAGCTTCCCGGGACTGGTTACTGGGAGCTCCTACGAGCAGTACTTC
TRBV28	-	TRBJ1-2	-	CASNQQGAHYGYTF	TGTGCCAGCAACCAACAGGGCGCGCACTATGGCTACACCTTC
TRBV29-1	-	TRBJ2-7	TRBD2	CSALRLAGGSSYEQYF	TGCAGCGCATTACGACTAGCGGGGGGAAGCTCCTACGAGCAGTACTTC
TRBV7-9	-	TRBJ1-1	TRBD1	CASSRTGAGDTEAFF	TGTGCCAGCAGCCGGACAGGGGCCGGGGACACTGAAGCTTTCTTT
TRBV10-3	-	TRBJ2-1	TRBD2	CAISPVAGEDEQFF	TGTGCCATCAGTCCCGTAGCGGGGGAGGATGAGCAGTTCTTC
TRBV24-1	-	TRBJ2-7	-	CATSDLYEQYF	TGTGCCACCAGTGATCTGTACGAGCAGTACTTC